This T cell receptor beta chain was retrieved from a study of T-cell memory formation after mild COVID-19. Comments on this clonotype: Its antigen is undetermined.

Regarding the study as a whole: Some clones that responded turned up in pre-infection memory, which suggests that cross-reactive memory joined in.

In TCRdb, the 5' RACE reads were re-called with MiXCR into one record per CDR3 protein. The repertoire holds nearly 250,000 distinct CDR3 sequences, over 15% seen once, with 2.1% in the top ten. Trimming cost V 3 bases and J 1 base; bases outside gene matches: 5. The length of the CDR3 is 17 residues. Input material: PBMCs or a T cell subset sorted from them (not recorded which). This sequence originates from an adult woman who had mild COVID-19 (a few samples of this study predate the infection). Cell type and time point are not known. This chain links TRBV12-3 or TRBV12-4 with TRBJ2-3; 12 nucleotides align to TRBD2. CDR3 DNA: TGTGCCAGCAGTTTGCAGGCTAGCGGGAGGGGCACAGATACGCAGTATTTT. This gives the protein CASSLQASGRGTDTQYF.